Below are 5 T cell receptor beta chains sequenced from a single sample in a study of tumor-infiltrating lymphocytes in primary liver carcinoma. Without any cell sorting, roughly 18-30 mg of bulk tissue yielded co-extracted RNA and DNA. TCR beta cDNA was reverse-transcribed from roughly 0.45 ug of total RNA. The reaction used a constant-region primer and ProtoScript II reverse transcriptase. Three nested multiplex PCR rounds, a slightly modified ARM-PCR method, built the TCR beta libraries. Primers for the first two PCR rounds were TRBV1-TRBV30 forward primers and a C-beta reverse primer (approximately 10 cycles per round). TCRdb re-derived calls from the multiplex PCR reads in MiXCR, one entry per CDR3 protein. The data contain 20,000 to 25,000 distinct CDR3 sequences, around 79% of them seen just once; the ten biggest clones take up almost 40%. The specimen was liver tumor tissue from sampling region 1. Stated subset: tumor region T1, superior pole. The receptors were gathered from a woman aged 30 to 39 with primary liver carcinoma and hepatitis B virus infection.

Note on this clonotype: The missing conserved phenylalanine or tryptophan at the end of this CDR3 makes a read error likely. The DNA is omitted, as the CDR3 cannot be located on it reliably, and the CDR3 follows TCRdb's listing. The V gene is TRBV11-2, the J gene TRBJ1-1; TRBD1, as called in the table, went unchecked against the DNA. Germline V gene data show CDR1 as SGHAT and CDR2 as FQNNGV. The CDR3 numbers 14 amino acids, ends counted. The CDR3 sequence is CASRYTGGRAETLY.

This clonotype is a singleton in its sample. One end of the junction is discordant with germline, which a read error may explain. V gene TRBV28 combines with J gene TRBJ2-2, with 9 bases lining up with TRBD2. CDR3 size: 13 residues. CDR1 is MDHEN, CDR2 SYDVKM, per germline. Written as DNA, the CDR3 is TGTGCCAGCAATTTTAGCGGGAGCGGGGAGCTATTTTTT. Encoded protein: CASNFSGSGELFF. Full variable domain (missing parts from reference TRBV28 and TRBJ2-2): DVKVTQSSRYLVKRTGEKVFLECVQDMDHENMFWYRQDPGLGLRLIYFSYDVKMKEKGDIPEGYSVSREKKERFSLILESASTNQTSMYLCASNFSGSGELFFGEGSRLTVL.

Of note for this clonotype: The conserved phenylalanine or tryptophan normally closing the CDR3 is absent here, so this likely arose from a read error. This rearrangement joins TRBV4-2 to TRBJ1-1, with D maybe TRBD1 (5 bases). Trimming took 8 bases from V and 1 from J, leaving 20 bases between them. The length of the CDR3 is 16 residues. Germline lookup yields CDR1 LGHNA and CDR2 YNFKEQ. CDR3 bases: TGTGCCAGCTGCCCTGTCGAGGGGAGAGGGAACACTGAAGCTTTCTAT. Translated, it gives CASCPVEGRGNTEAFY.

Regarding this clonotype: One junction end disagrees with the germline gene, perhaps due to a read error. V and J are TRBV11-2 and TRBJ2-3; 8 nucleotides align to TRBD1. The CDR3 totals 16 residues. Germline V CDR1 and CDR2: SGHAT, FQNNGV. This CDR3 reads CANSSGTGLSIDTQYF. DNA for the CDR3: TGTGCCAACAGCTCCGGGACAGGTCTAAGCATAGATACGCAGTATTTT.

Points on this clonotype: Compared with germline, one end of the junction differs, possibly owing to a read error. The DNA for the CDR3 is TGTGCCAATAGCTTAGGAGGGTTTGGTATTGGGGGCACTAAAGCTTTCTTT. It translates to CANSLGGFGIGGTKAFF. This rearrangement joins TRBV13 to TRBJ1-1, with D tentatively TRBD1 (6 bases). This CDR3 is 17 amino acids long. Germline V gene sequence: CDR1 PRHDT, CDR2 FYEKMQ (reference sequence).